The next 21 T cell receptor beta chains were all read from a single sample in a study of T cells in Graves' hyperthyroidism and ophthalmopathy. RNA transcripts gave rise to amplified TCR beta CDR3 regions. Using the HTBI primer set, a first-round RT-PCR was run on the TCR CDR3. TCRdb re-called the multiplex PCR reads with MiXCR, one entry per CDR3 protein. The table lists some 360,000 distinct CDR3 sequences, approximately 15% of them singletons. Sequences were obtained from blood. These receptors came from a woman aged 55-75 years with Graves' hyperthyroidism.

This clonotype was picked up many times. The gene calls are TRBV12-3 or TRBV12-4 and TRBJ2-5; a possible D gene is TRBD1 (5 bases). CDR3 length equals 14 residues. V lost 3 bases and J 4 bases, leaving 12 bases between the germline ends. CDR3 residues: CASSFDQGRETQYF. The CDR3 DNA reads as TGTGCCAGCAGTTTCGATCAGGGAAGAGAGACCCAGTACTTC.

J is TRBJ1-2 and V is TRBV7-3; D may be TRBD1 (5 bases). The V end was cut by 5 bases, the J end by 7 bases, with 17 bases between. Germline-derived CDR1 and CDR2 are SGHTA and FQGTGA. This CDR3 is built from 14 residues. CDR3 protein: CASSQAGKRGGYTF. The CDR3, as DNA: TGTGCCAGCAGCCAGGCGGGAAAAAGGGGTGGCTACACCTTC.

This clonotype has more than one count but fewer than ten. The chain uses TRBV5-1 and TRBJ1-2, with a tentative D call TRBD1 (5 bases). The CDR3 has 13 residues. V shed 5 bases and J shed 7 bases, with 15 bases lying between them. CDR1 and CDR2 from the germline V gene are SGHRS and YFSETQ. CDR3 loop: CASSQDSRAGYTF. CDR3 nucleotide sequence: TGCGCCAGCAGTCAAGACAGCCGGGCTGGCTACACCTTC.

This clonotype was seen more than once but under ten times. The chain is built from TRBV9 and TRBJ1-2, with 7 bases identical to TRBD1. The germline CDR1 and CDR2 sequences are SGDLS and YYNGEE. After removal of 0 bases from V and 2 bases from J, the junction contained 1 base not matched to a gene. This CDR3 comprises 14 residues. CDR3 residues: CASSVAGQNYGYTF. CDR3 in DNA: TGTGCCAGCAGCGTAGCGGGACAGAACTATGGCTACACCTTC.

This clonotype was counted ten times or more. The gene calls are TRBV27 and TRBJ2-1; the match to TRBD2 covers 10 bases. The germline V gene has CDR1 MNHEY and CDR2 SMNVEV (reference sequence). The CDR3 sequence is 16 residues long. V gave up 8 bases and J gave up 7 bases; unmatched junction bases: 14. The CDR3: CASRTLAGVRSNEQFF. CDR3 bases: TGTGCCAGCCGTACCCTAGCGGGAGTACGATCGAATGAGCAGTTCTTC.

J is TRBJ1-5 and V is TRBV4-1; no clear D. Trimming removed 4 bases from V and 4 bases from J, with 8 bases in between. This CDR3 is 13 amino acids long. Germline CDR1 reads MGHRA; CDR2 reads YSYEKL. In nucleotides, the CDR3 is TGCGCCAGCAGCCCTCGACATAATCAGCCCCAGCATTTT. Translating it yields CASSPRHNQPQHF.

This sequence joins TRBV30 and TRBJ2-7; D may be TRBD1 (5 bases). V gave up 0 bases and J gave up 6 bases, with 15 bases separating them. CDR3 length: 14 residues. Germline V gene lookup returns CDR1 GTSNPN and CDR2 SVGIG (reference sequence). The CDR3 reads CAWSVQTATGEQYF. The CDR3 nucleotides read TGTGCCTGGAGTGTACAGACAGCTACCGGCGAGCAGTACTTC.

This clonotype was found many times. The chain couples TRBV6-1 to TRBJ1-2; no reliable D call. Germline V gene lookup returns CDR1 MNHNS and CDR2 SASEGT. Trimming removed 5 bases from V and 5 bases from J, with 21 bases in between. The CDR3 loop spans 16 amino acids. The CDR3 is CASSSAPPTTPYGYTF. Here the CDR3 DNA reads TGTGCCAGCAGTTCTGCCCCCCCGACAACTCCTTATGGCTACACCTTC.

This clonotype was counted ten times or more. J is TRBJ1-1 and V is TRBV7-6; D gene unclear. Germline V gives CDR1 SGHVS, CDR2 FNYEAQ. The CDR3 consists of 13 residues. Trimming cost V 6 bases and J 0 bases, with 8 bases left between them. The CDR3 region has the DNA TGTGCCAGCAGTAAAAACTTGAACACTGAAGCTTTCTTT. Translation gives CASSKNLNTEAFF.

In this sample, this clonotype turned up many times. Here the CDR3 reads CATSGTANQPQHF. The CDR3 coding sequence is TGTGCCACATCCGGGACAGCTAATCAGCCCCAGCATTTT. J is TRBJ1-5 and V is TRBV11-2, with TRBD1 identical over 7 bases. Germline V gene data show CDR1 as SGHAT and CDR2 as FQNNGV. The CDR3 is 13 amino acids. V lost 10 bases, J lost 4 bases, and 7 bases stayed unmatched.

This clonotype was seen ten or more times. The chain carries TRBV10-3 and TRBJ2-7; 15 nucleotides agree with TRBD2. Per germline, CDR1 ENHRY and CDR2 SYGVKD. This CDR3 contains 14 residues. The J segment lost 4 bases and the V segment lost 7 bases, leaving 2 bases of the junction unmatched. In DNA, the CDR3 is TGTGCCATCAAAGGGACTAGCGGGAGGTACGAGCAGTACTTC. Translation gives CAIKGTSGRYEQYF.

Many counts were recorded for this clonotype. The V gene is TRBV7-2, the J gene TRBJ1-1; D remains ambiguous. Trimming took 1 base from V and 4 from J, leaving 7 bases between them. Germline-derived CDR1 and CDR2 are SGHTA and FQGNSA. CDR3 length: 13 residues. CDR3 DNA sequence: TGTGCCAGCAGCTTAGAGGGAATCACTGAAGCTTTCTTT. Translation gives CASSLEGITEAFF.

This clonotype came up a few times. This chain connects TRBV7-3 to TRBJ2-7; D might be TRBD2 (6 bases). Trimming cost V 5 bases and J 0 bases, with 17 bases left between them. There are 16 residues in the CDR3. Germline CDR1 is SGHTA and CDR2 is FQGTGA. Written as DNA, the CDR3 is TGTGCCAGCAGCCCCCAAGCGGGTCAAAACTCCTACGAGCAGTACTTC. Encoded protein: CASSPQAGQNSYEQYF.

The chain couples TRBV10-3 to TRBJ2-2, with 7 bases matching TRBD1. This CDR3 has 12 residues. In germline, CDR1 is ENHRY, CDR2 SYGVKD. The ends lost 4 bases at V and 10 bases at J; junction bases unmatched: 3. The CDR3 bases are TGTGCCATCAGTGGGGACAGACCGGAGCTGTTTTTT. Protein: CAISGDRPELFF.

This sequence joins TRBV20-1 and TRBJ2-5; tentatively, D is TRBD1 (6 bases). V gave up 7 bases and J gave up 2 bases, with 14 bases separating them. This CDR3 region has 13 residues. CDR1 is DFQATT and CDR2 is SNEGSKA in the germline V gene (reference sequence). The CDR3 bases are TGCAGTGTGGAGCAGGGGCAACAAGAGACCCAGTACTTC. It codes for CSVEQGQQETQYF.

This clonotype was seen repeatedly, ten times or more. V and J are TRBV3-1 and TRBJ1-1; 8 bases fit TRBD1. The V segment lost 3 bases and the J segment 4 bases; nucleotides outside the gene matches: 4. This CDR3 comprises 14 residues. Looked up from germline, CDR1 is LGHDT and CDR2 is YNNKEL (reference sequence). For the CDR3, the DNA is TGTGCCAGCAGCCACAGGACAGGGATCACTGAAGCTTTCTTT. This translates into CASSHRTGITEAFF. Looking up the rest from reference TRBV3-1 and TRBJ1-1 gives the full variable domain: DTAVSQTPKYLVTQMGNDKSIKCEQNLGHDTMYWYKQDSKKFLKIMFSYNNKELIINETVPNRFSPKSPDKAHLNLHINSLELGDSAVYFCASSHRTGITEAFFGQGTRLTVV.

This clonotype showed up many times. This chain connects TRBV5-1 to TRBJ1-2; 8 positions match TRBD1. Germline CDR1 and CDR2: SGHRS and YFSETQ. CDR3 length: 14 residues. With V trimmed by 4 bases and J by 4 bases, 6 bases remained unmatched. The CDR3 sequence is CASSPGDRSYGYTF. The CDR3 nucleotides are TGCGCCAGCAGCCCAGGGGACAGGTCCTATGGCTACACCTTC. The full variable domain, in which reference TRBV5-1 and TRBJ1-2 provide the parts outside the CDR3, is KAGVTQTPRYLIKTRGQQVTLSCSPISGHRSVSWYQQTPGQGLQFLFEYFSETQRNKGNFPGRFSGRQFSNSRSEMNVSTLELGDSALYLCASSPGDRSYGYTFGSGTRLTVV.

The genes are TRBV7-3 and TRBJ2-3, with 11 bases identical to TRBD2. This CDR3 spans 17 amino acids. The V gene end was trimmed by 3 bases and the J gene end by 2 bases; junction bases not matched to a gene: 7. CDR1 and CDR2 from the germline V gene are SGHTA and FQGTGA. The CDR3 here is CASSFGTSGPYTDTQYF. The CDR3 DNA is TGTGCCAGCAGCTTCGGGACTAGCGGACCGTACACAGATACGCAGTATTTT. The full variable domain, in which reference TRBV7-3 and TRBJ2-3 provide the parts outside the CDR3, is GAGVSQTPSNKVTEKGKYVELRCDPISGHTALYWYRQSLGQGPEFLIYFQGTGAADDSGLPNDRFFAVRPEGSVSTLKIQRTERGDSAVYLCASSFGTSGPYTDTQYFGPGTRLTVL.

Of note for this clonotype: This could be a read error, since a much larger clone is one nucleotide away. The CDR3, as DNA: TGTGCCAGCAATTCACGGCCAGGGTACTATGGCTACACCTTC. Its protein product is CASNSRPGYYGYTF. The genes are TRBV27 and TRBJ1-2, with a weak D call TRBD1 (5 bases). The V and J ends lost 7 bases and 3 bases respectively, with 15 bases between them. The CDR3 covers 14 residues. Germline V gives CDR1 MNHEY, CDR2 SMNVEV (reference sequence).

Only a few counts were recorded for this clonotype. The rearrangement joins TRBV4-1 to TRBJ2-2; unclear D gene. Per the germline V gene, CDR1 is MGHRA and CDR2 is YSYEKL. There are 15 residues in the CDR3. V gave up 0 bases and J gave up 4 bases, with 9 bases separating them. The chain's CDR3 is CASSQDAAFTGELFF. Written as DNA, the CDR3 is TGCGCCAGCAGCCAAGATGCAGCCTTCACCGGGGAGCTGTTTTTT.

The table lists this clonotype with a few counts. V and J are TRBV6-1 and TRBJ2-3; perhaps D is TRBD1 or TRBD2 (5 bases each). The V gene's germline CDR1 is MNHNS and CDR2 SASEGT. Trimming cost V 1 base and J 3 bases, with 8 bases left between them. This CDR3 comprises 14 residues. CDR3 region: CASSEGGDTDTQYF. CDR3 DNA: TGTGCCAGCAGTGAAGGAGGGGATACAGATACGCAGTATTTT.